The present T cell receptor beta chain was sequenced within a study of regulatory T cells in long-lasting Graves disease (dated by TCRdb to the early 2020s). In the study overall: Persistent Graves' disease was defined as persistently positive TSH receptor autoantibodies together with antithyroid drug treatment for over 5 years. Peripheral blood TCR sequencing and RNA sequencing compared persistent Graves' disease patients with newly diagnosed Graves' disease patients. The study took place in China and was registered as a clinical trial. A total of some 35 samples underwent TCR sequencing, from roughly 13 patients with persistent Graves' disease and some 20 patients with newly diagnosed Graves' disease. In the clinical cohort, patients with persistent Graves' disease had used antithyroid drugs for an average of about 10.3 years.

Read against the paper, the sample's time point label means: persistent/refractory GD, antithyroid drugs over 5 years with positive TRAb. RNA was extracted from PBMCs in TRIzol for both TCR sequencing and RNA sequencing. The diagnosis of Graves' disease was made according to American Thyroid Association guidelines. Recruitment of patients was carried out at an endocrinology department in Xi'an, China. From each patient, nine milliliters of peripheral blood was collected into an EDTA anticoagulant tube. Ficoll Paque Plus density gradient separation was used to isolate PBMCs, and no further T cell sorting was performed. An Agilent 2100 Bioanalyzer and agarose gel were used to assess RNA quality, and a NanoDrop 2000 was used to measure RNA concentration. This clonotype has a count of ten or more. Which antigen it targets is not known. No much larger clone exists at a distance of one base, and base qualities are not known.

Libraries were made using multiplex PCR. Data came from an Illumina HiSeq 4000. iRepertoire HTBI primers and Arm-PCR amplification of CDR3 regions were used to construct TCR beta libraries. Before sequencing, the PCR products went through gel purification. Per the original workflow: Gene usage analysis of CDR3 amino acid clonotypes relied on the 60 to 65 TRBV and around 13 TRBJ segments identified across samples. COPE and FqMerger were used to merge the filtered high-quality paired reads into contigs. BLAST was used to align contigs to the IMGT TRBV, TRBD and TRBJ reference genes, and CDR3 was defined following IMGT. Any clonotype with a frequency above 0.1% was classified as a highly expanded clone. Shannon entropy served as the measure of repertoire diversity, while the Gini coefficient captured V-J evenness. A clonotype found in more than one individual was treated as public. The public reads were run again by TCRdb, first through fastp at Q25 and then through MiXCR, and only productive beta chains were kept. Identical CDR3 proteins give one entry, which carries the most common genes and DNA. The V and J calls come from TCRdb's annotation, not from the publication. The sample table records about 290,000 distinct CDR3 sequences; 20% to 25% of these occur just once. Around 50% of the sample is in the top ten clones.

The investigation overall reported the following: Preferential use of TRBV28, TRBJ1-2 and TRBJ2-5 was observed in persistent disease, whereas TRBV20-1 and TRBJ2-1 were favored in newly diagnosed disease. Sequencing and analysis were limited to the TCR beta chain. Lower TCR Shannon entropy and fewer highly expanded clones were observed in persistent Graves' disease patients than in newly diagnosed patients, which suggested clonal expansion. As a limitation, the authors acknowledged that the small sample size may reduce accuracy. Persistent patients shared more public clonotypes among themselves (more than 2,500) than newly diagnosed patients did (over 950). Only peripheral blood was studied, because thyroid tissue, the primary lesion, was inaccessible.

Including cysteine and phenylalanine, the CDR3 has 14 amino acids. The kept DNA is CDR3 alone, 42 bases in frame from the first base. CDR1 and CDR2 (SGHVS, FQNEAQ) derive from the germline V gene. V was cut back by 1 base and J by 2 bases, leaving a gap of 8 bases between them. This sample comprised peripheral blood mononuclear cells (PBMCs), obtained when the disease was refractory, from a patient treated with antithyroid drugs. The chain joins TRBV7-8 to TRBJ1-1, with the D gene too uncertain to name. The TCR sequence derives from a female donor with Graves disease. In nucleotides, the sequence is TGTGCCAGCAGCTTAGTTCAGACCAACACTGAAGCTTTCTTT. This yields the protein CASSLVQTNTEAFF. The full variable domain, completed from the reference TRBV7-8 and TRBJ1-1 proteins outside the CDR3, reads GAGVSQSPRYKVAKRGQDVALRCDPISGHVSLFWYQQALGQGPEFLTYFQNEAQLDKSGLPSDRFFAERPEGSVSTLKIQRTQQEDSAVYLCASSLVQTNTEAFFGQGTRLTVV.